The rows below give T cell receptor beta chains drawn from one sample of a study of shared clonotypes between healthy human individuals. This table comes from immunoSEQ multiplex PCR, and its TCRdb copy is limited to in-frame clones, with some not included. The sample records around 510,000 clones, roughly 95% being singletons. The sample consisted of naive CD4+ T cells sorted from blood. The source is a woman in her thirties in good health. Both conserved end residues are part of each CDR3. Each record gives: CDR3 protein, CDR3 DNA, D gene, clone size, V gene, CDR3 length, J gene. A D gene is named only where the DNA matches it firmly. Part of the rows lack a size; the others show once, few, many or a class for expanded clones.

cdr3_aa: CASRGSLGQETQYF
cdr3_nt: TGTGCCAGCAGAGGTAGTTTAGGGCAAGAGACCCAGTACTTC
d_call: -
clone_size: -
v_call: TRBV5-4
cdr3_length: 14
j_call: TRBJ2-5

cdr3_aa: CASSQVGQGSSGANVLTF
cdr3_nt: TGCGCCAGCAGCCAAGTGGGACAGGGAAGCTCTGGGGCCAACGTCCTGACTTTC
d_call: TRBD1
clone_size: -
v_call: TRBV4-1
cdr3_length: 18
j_call: TRBJ2-6

cdr3_aa: CSVEVPAGGSYNEQFF
cdr3_nt: TGCAGCGTTGAAGTCCCCGCGGGAGGTTCGTACAATGAGCAGTTCTTC
d_call: TRBD2
clone_size: -
v_call: TRBV29-1
cdr3_length: 16
j_call: TRBJ2-1

cdr3_aa: CASSSGGANVLTF
cdr3_nt: TGTGCCAGCAGTTCCGGGGGGGCCAACGTCCTGACTTTC
d_call: -
clone_size: -
v_call: TRBV28
cdr3_length: 13
j_call: TRBJ2-6

cdr3_aa: CASSESGQPQHF
cdr3_nt: TGCGCCAGCAGTGAGTCAGGGCAGCCCCAGCATTTT
d_call: -
clone_size: -
v_call: TRBV10-1
cdr3_length: 12
j_call: TRBJ1-5

cdr3_aa: CASSPRGGEEKLFF
cdr3_nt: TGTGCCAGCAGTCCCCGGGGGGGCGAGGAAAAACTGTTTTTT
d_call: -
clone_size: -
v_call: TRBV6-5
cdr3_length: 14
j_call: TRBJ1-4

cdr3_aa: CAISALPGQGESEQFF
cdr3_nt: TGTGCCATCAGTGCACTACCGGGACAGGGGGAGAGTGAGCAGTTCTTC
d_call: TRBD1
clone_size: -
v_call: TRBV10-3
cdr3_length: 16
j_call: TRBJ2-1

cdr3_aa: CASSLDGRGYTF
cdr3_nt: TGCGCCAGCAGCTTGGATGGACGCGGCTACACCTTC
d_call: -
clone_size: -
v_call: TRBV5-1
cdr3_length: 12
j_call: TRBJ1-2

cdr3_aa: CAWSSGHYTEAFF
cdr3_nt: TGTGCCTGGAGTTCGGGCCACTACACTGAAGCTTTCTTT
d_call: -
clone_size: -
v_call: TRBV30
cdr3_length: 13
j_call: TRBJ1-1

cdr3_aa: CASSLTTGTSPYEQYF
cdr3_nt: TGTGCCAGCAGTTTAACAACCGGGACTAGCCCCTACGAGCAGTACTTC
d_call: TRBD2
clone_size: once
v_call: TRBV28
cdr3_length: 16
j_call: TRBJ2-7

cdr3_aa: CASSRGLSSYEQYF
cdr3_nt: TGCGCCAGCTCCCGGGGGCTATCCTCCTACGAGCAGTACTTC
d_call: -
clone_size: -
v_call: TRBV10-2
cdr3_length: 14
j_call: TRBJ2-7

cdr3_aa: CASSWHQGEALSYEQYF
cdr3_nt: TGTGCCAGCAGTTGGCACCAGGGGGAGGCCCTCTCCTACGAGCAGTACTTC
d_call: -
clone_size: once
v_call: TRBV28
cdr3_length: 17
j_call: TRBJ2-7